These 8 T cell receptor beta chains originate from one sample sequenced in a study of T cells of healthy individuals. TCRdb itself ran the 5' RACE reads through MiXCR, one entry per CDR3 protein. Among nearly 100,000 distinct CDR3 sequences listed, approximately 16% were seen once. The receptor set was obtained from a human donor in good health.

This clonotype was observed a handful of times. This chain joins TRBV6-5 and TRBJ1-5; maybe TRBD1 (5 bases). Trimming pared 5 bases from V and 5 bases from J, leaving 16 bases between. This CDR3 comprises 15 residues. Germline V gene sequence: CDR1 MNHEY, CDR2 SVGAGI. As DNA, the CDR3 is TGTGCCAGCAGTCTCCGGGGGGGGAGCGATCAGCCCCAGCATTTT. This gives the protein CASSLRGGSDQPQHF.

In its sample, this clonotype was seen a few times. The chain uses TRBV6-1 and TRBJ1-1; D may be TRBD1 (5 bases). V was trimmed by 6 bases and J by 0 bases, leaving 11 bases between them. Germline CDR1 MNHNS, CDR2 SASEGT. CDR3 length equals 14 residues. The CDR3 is CASRVGGMNTEAFF. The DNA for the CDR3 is TGTGCCAGCAGGGTCGGGGGGATGAACACTGAAGCTTTCTTT.

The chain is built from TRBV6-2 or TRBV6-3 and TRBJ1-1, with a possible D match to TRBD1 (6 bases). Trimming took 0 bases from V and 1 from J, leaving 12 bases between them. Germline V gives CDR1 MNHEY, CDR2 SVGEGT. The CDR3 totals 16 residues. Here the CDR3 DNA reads TGTGCCAGCAGTTACTCACAGGGAAAGGAGAACACTGAAGCTTTCTTT. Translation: CASSYSQGKENTEAFF.

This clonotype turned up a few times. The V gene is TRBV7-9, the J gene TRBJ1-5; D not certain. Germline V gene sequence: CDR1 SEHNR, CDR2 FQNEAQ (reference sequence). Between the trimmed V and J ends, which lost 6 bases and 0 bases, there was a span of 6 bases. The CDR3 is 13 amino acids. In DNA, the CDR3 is TGTGCCAGCAGTCGCAGTAGCAATCAGCCCCAGCATTTT. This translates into CASSRSSNQPQHF.

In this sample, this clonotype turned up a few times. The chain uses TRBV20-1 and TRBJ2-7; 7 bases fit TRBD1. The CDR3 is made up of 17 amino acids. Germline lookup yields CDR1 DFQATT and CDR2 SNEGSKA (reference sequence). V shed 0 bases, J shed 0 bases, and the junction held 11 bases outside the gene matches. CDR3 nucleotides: TGCAGTGCTAGAGACCTAGAACCGGGACAGAGCTCCTACGAGCAGTACTTC. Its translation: CSARDLEPGQSSYEQYF.

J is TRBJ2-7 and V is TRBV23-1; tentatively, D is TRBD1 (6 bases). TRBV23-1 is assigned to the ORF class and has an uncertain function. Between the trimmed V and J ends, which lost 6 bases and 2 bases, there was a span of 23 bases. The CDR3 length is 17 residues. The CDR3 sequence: CASRRAAPWQGTYEQYF. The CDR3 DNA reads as TGCGCCAGCAGGAGAGCCGCGCCTTGGCAGGGGACCTACGAGCAGTACTTC.

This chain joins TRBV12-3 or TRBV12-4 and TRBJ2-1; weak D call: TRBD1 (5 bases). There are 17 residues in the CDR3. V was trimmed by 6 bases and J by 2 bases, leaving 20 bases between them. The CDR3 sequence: CASRLGPGRATYNEQFF. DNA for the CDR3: TGTGCCAGCAGGTTGGGGCCGGGCAGGGCAACCTACAATGAGCAGTTCTTC.

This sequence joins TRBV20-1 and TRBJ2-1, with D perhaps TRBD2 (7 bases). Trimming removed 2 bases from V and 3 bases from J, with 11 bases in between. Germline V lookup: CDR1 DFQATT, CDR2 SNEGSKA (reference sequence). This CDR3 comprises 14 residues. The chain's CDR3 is CSARPGGLYNEQFF. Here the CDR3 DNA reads TGCAGTGCTAGACCGGGGGGCCTCTACAATGAGCAGTTCTTC.